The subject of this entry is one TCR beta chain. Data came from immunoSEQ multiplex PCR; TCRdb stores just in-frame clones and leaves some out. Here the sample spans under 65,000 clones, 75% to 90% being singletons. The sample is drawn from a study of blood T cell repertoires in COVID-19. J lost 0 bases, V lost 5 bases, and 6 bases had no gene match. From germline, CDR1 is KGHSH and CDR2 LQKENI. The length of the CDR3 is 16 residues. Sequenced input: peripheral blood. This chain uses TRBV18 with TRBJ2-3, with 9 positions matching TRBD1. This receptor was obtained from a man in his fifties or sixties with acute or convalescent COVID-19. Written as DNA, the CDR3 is TGTGCCAGCTCAAAACAGGGGGCGGCTAGCACAGATACGCAGTATTTT. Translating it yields CASSKQGAASTDTQYF.